Detailed here is one TCR beta chain. This sample also contains other DNA sequences that code for the same CDR3. The CDR3 contains 15 residues. Germline V lookup: CDR1 SGHDN, CDR2 FVKESK. After removal of 4 bases from V and 8 bases from J, the junction contained 8 bases not matched to a gene. As processed by the authors: Researchers report that nucleated cell counts were estimated from reference gene primer amplification. This table comes from immunoSEQ multiplex PCR, and its TCRdb copy is limited to in-frame clones, with some not included. V and J calls and clone size come straight from that table; D and trimming were deduced from the DNA. Here the sample spans roughly 23,000 clones, approximately 94% being singletons. This entry is derived from a study of blood T cell repertoires in COVID-19. Across the study: COVID-19 samples, acute and convalescent, were from the United States, Italy and Spain. In each case, the material was cDNA or gDNA derived from T cells, B-cell-depleted T cells, or PBMCs.

This TCR derives from a woman between 45 and 65 years old with active COVID-19. Sequencing was carried out using peripheral blood. The chain is built from TRBV14 and TRBJ1-4, with 9 bases matching TRBD1. CDR3 DNA sequence: TGTGCCAGCAGCCGAACAGGGGGCGCAGGGGAAAAACTGTTTTTT. This gives the protein CASSRTGGAGEKLFF.